Sequencing of this TCR beta chain was carried out in a study of molecular identifiers for immune sequencing clone quantification. TCRdb reprocessed the PCR reads via MiXCR and lists one record per CDR3 protein. The sample lists some 65,000 distinct CDR3 sequences; about 18% were seen once. CDR1 and CDR2 (germline): SGHNT, YYREEE (reference sequence). Trimming pared 0 bases from V and 2 bases from J, leaving 6 bases between. The CDR3 is 13 residues long. When naive CD8 T cells were sorted, they were gated as CD8+CD4-CCR7+CD45RA+. The TCR originated in a human donor in good health. Some libraries in this study had Jurkat cell RNA spiked in. The rearrangement uses TRBV5-4 and TRBJ2-7, with D unclear. What was sequenced was naive CD8+ T cells from blood, with Jurkat cell RNA spiked in. Subset denoted: FACS-sorted CD8+CD4-CCR7+CD45RA+ naive T cells. The CDR3 is CASSLGVPYEQYF. For the CDR3, the DNA is TGTGCCAGCAGCTTGGGCGTCCCCTACGAGCAGTACTTC.